What follows describes a single T cell receptor beta chain. Its antigen is not known. Before any sequencing was done, the ViraFEST assay used viral peptide pools to expand antigen-specific CD4+ T cells. Cells that had been cultured for less than 13 days were the source of isolated CD4+ T cells. Sometime from March through December 2020, the person acquired a SARS-CoV-2 infection that PCR confirmed. Culturing of a few million PBMC per well took place with 8.5 to 10 IU/ml IL-2 and around 10 ug/ml peptides. Libraries were prepared by immunoSEQ multiplex PCR; TCRdb keeps only in-frame clonotypes and omits some of them. Of more than 20,000 clones in the sample, 70% to 80% were seen once. This sample was included in a study of vaccination effects on CD4 cells after COVID-19. Study context: Participants got two doses of BNT162b2 or mRNA-1273 vaccine. A couple of convalescent pre-vaccine samples were taken 142 and 148 days post-diagnosis.

The study, taken as a whole, reports: Whether induced by infection or by vaccine, clones showed marked clonal contraction late after vaccination.

Germline values: CDR1 SGDLS, CDR2 YYNGEE. The CDR3 is 14 residues long. Trimming left V 7 bases short and J 11 bases short, with 24 bases between. This TCR derives from a human donor who had a prior SARS-CoV-2 infection. Sequencing was performed on CD4+ T cells from PBMCs cultured with a peptide pool, taken before COVID-19 vaccination. This chain connects TRBV9 to TRBJ1-1; TRBD1 might be the D (6 bases). This CDR3 is CASADSTGLMGAFF. DNA of the CDR3: TGTGCCAGCGCCGACTCGACAGGCCTAATGGGTGCTTTCTTT. The variable domain in full, completed from reference TRBV9 and TRBJ1-1, reads DSGVTQTPKHLITATGQRVTLRCSPRSGDLSVYWYQQSLDQGLQFLIQYYNGEERAKGNILERFSAQQFPDLHSELNLSSLELGDSALYFCASADSTGLMGAFFGQGTRLTVV.